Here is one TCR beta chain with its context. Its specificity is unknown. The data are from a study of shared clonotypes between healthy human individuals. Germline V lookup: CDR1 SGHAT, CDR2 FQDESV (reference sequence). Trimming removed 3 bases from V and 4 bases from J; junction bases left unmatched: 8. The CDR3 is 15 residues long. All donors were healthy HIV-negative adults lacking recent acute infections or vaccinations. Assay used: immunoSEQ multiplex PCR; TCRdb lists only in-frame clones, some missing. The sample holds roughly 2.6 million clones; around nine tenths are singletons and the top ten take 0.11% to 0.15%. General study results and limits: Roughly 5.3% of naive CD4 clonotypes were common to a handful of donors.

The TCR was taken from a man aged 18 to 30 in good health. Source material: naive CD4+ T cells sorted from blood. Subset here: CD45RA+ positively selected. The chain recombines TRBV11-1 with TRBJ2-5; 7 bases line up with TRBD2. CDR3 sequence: CASSFGGGERETQYF. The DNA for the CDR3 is TGTGCCAGCAGCTTTGGTGGGGGGGAGAGAGAGACCCAGTACTTC.